This TCR beta chain was found in a study of T cells in Graves' hyperthyroidism and ophthalmopathy. About the study: Once the initial diagnosis was made, peripheral blood was obtained before any treatment.

TCR beta CDR3 region amplification was performed from RNA transcripts. First-round RT-PCR targeting the TCR CDR3 was performed with the HTBI primer set. TCRdb re-called the multiplex PCR reads with MiXCR, one entry per CDR3 protein. The sample lists about 420,000 distinct CDR3 sequences, 15% to 17% seen once, with over 12% in the top ten. Used for diagnoses were clinical symptoms, serum thyroxine and TRAb, thyroid ultrasound and orbital computed tomography. This clonotype was picked up a small number of times. This sequence was found in a young woman with Graves' hyperthyroidism. Sequencing was performed on blood.

The CDR3 bases are TGCAGTGCTGGGGACAGGGGGTTTGGCTACACCTTC. Residues: CSAGDRGFGYTF. The gene calls are TRBV20-1 and TRBJ1-2; 11 bases agree with TRBD1. The length of the CDR3 is 12 residues. Germline-derived CDR1 and CDR2 are DFQATT and SNEGSKA (reference sequence). Trimming cost V 5 bases and J 7 bases; bases outside gene matches: 3.